This entry is about one TCR beta chain. This clonotype was detected ten times or more. Its recognized antigen is unknown. Base qualities are not at hand, and no much larger clone is one base apart. Receptor amplification or capture employed PCR. The run used an Illumina HiSeq 2500. Molecular barcoding was employed in the preparation of TCR libraries, with unique molecular identifiers being used to normalize TCRbeta repertoire quantification. TCRdb's own reprocessing of the public reads used fastp at Q25 and MiXCR and kept productive beta chains. Every entry covers one CDR3 protein and lists the most common genes and DNA from its rows. This sample has about 180,000 distinct CDR3 sequences in its table, and around 10% of those were observed once. About 12% of the sample belongs to the ten largest clones. This entry belongs to a study of T-cell reconstitution after alpha-beta-depleted transplantation in children listed by TCRdb under 2016. For the study in its entirety: Using TCR repertoire profiling, the study followed T-cell immune reconstitution in a quantitative way in children after TCRalphabeta/CD19-depleted allogeneic hematopoietic cell transplantation. Overall study outcomes, separate from this receptor: In some patients, the high TCRbeta diversity seen at day 60 was put down to recipient T cells and intrathymic progenitors that had survived conditioning. The frequencies of hyperexpanded clones fell over the following months, and after one year, T-cell counts and TCRbeta diversity were mostly attributed to newly produced T cells. About two months after transplant, the apparently early recovery of alphabetaT-cell counts reportedly depended on just several hundred clones that had expanded rapidly and came from non-depleted graft cells.

The treatment or condition label on this specimen signifies: allogeneic hematopoietic cell transplantation with graft depleted of TCRalphabeta T cells and CD19 B cells. TCRalphabeta/CD19-depleted allogeneic hematopoietic cell grafts were given to the transplant recipients, all of whom were children. Counted from cysteine to phenylalanine, this CDR3 has 15 amino acids. The sequence is cut down to CDR3 DNA, 45 bases in frame from base 1. The germline V gene (reference sequence) specifies DFQATT as CDR1 and SNEGSKA as CDR2. Relative to germline, V is missing 5 bases and J is missing 7 bases, with 12 bases of the junction outside any gene match.

Sequencing was performed on PBMCs, taken before TCRalphabeta/CD19-depleted stem cell transplant. This clonotype was sampled from a boy aged 2 to 10 with acute myeloid leukemia, due to receive a stem cell transplant. The chain links TRBV20-1 with TRBJ2-1; TRBD2 fits 9 bases in the junction. The CDR3 sequence is CSAGSPSGMWNEQFF. DNA sequence: TGCAGTGCTGGGAGCCCTAGCGGGATGTGGAATGAGCAGTTCTTC.